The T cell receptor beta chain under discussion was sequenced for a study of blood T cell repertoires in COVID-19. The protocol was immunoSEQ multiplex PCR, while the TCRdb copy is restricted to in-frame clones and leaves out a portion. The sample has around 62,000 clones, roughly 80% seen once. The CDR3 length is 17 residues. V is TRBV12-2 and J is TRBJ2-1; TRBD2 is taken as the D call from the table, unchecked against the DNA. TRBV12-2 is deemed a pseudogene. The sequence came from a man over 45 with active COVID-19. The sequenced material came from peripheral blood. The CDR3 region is CASRSTPVGSSYNEQFF. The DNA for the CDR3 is TGTGCAAGTCGCTCGACTCCTGTGGGGAGCTCCTACAATGAGCAGTTCTTC.